Listed below are T cell receptor beta chains from one sample, sequenced in a study of radiation and T cells in renal cell carcinoma. Assay used: immunoSEQ multiplex PCR; TCRdb lists only in-frame clones, some missing. Of about 7,900 clones listed, about two thirds are singletons. The starting material was tumor tissue, obtained from a patient whose treatment was nephrectomy without radiotherapy. The receptors derive from a woman in her seventies with renal cell carcinoma. Each CDR3 is given with its conserved first and last residue. The D gene is left open where the match is weak. Clone size, where shown, is once, few, many, or a class for clones that have expanded.

d_call j_call cdr3_length clone_size v_call cdr3_nt cdr3_aa
TRBD1 TRBJ2-2 15 - TRBV19 TGTGCCAGTAGTCTAGGGACAGGGAGGACCGGGGAGCTGTTTTTT CASSLGTGRTGELFF
- TRBJ1-2 11 few TRBV11-2 TGTGCCAGCAGCTTAGATTACGGCTACACCTTC CASSLDYGYTF
- TRBJ2-7 13 - TRBV9 TGTGCCAGCAGCGTAGCCCCTCTCTACGAGCAGTACTTC CASSVAPLYEQYF
TRBD1 TRBJ1-1 15 - TRBV6-5 TGTGCCAGCAGTCAATGGGGACAGATGAACACTGAAGCTTTCTTT CASSQWGQMNTEAFF
- TRBJ1-5 14 few TRBV5-5 TGTGCCAGCAGCTTGGAGGGGATCAATCAGCCCCAGCATTTT CASSLEGINQPQHF
TRBD1 TRBJ2-1 15 - TRBV15 TGTGCCACCAGCAGCCGGGACAGGGGAAACAATGAGCAGTTCTTC CATSSRDRGNNEQFF
TRBD1 TRBJ1-5 15 - TRBV6-1 TGTGCCAGCAGTGAATCGGGACAGGGTCATCAGCCCCAGCATTTT CASSESGQGHQPQHF
TRBD1 TRBJ1-2 13 - TRBV5-4 TGTGCCAGCAGCTCCTGGACAGGCTATGGCTACACCTTC CASSSWTGYGYTF
- TRBJ1-5 14 - TRBV4-2 TGTGCCAGCAGCCAAGATCCCAGCAATCAGCCCCAGCATTTT CASSQDPSNQPQHF
- TRBJ2-3 14 - TRBV4-3 TGCGCCAGCAGCCAAGATCCCAGCACAGATACGCAGTATTTT CASSQDPSTDTQYF
- TRBJ2-4 15 - TRBV21-1 TGTGCCAGCAGCATAGGACAGCTAGCCAAAAACATTCAGTACTTC CASSIGQLAKNIQYF
- TRBJ1-3 15 - TRBV6-1 TGTGCCAGCAGTGAGACTTGGCTCTCTGGAAACACCATATATTTT CASSETWLSGNTIYF
- TRBJ2-5 12 few TRBV7-8 TGTGCCAGCAGCTTGGTCCAAGAGACCCAGTACTTC CASSLVQETQYF
- TRBJ1-1 14 - TRBV5-6 TGCGCCAGCAGCTTGGGAGCGCGGGACACTGAAGCTTTCTTT CASSLGARDTEAFF
TRBD1 TRBJ2-1 15 - TRBV5-4 TGTGCCAGCAGCTTGGGCGGACAGGCCAACAATGAGCAGTTCTTC CASSLGGQANNEQFF
TRBD1 TRBJ2-7 14 - TRBV5-1 TGCGCCAGCAGCGGGACAGGGTCCTCCTACGAGCAGTACTTC CASSGTGSSYEQYF
- TRBJ2-7 14 - TRBV6-1 TGTGCCAGCAGTGAAGTTCTGAACTCCTACGAGCAGTACTTC CASSEVLNSYEQYF
- TRBJ1-2 13 - TRBV6-6 TGTGCCAGCAGTTTACCTGGCGAATATGGCTACACCTTC CASSLPGEYGYTF